This T cell receptor beta chain was identified during a study of T cells in Graves' hyperthyroidism and ophthalmopathy. Study-level results: Also found in blood were most expanded thyroid clonotypes above 0.001. Ophthalmopathy could be told apart from stable hyperthyroidism with a 13 V-J model.

This clonotype was counted at least ten times. Its antigen is undetermined. CDR1 and CDR2 (germline): SGHTA, FQGNSA. The V end was cut by 8 bases, the J end by 2 bases, with 9 bases between. This CDR3 contains 13 residues. Researchers amplified the TCR beta CDR3 regions from RNA transcripts. TCR CDR3 regions were first amplified by RT-PCR with HTBI primers. TCRdb fed the multiplex PCR reads into MiXCR, producing one record per CDR3 protein. Here the sample spans about 420,000 distinct CDR3 sequences, around 15% being singletons. The gene calls are TRBV7-2 and TRBJ1-4; tentatively, D is TRBD1 (6 bases). Specimen: blood. The sequence derives from a woman under 30 with Graves' hyperthyroidism. The CDR3, as DNA: TGTGCCAGCGGAAGGGGGACTAATGAAAAACTGTTTTTT. Protein: CASGRGTNEKLFF.